A single sample is the source of the 2 T cell receptor beta chains below, sequenced in a study of human T cells and chemical hapten exposure. TCRdb reprocessed the RACE reads via MiXCR and lists one record per CDR3 protein. The sample has about 80,000 distinct CDR3 sequences, about 9.4% seen once; the top ten hold about 1.5%. Time point denoted: patch test 1, 2 weeks after DPC sensitization. Treatment specified: therapeutic diphenylcyclopropenone sensitization with weekly scalp DPC. Sequences were derived from whole blood, sampled in connection with sensitization to the hapten diphenylcyclopropenone (DPC). These receptors were collected from a woman aged 50 to 60 with alopecia areata. Some clones in this sample may be carry-over from other donors' samples.

This clonotype was seen at least ten times. V is TRBV5-1 and J is TRBJ1-1, with D unclear. V dropped 2 bases and J dropped 4 bases, with 6 bases sitting between them. There are 12 residues in the CDR3. Germline V gene lookup returns CDR1 SGHRS and CDR2 YFSETQ. This CDR3 is CASSFPSTEAFF. The CDR3 DNA sequence: TGCGCCAGCAGCTTCCCTAGCACTGAAGCTTTCTTT.

Worth noting for this clonotype: An end of the junction differs from the germline gene, which may be a read error. This chain joins TRBV24-1 and TRBJ1-4; D uncertain. This CDR3 is 13 amino acids long. CDR1 and CDR2 from the germline V gene are KGHDR and SFDVKD. CDR3 region: CATGDSIPGQLFF. For the CDR3, the DNA is TGTGCCACCGGTGATTCCATTCCCGGTCAACTGTTTTTT.